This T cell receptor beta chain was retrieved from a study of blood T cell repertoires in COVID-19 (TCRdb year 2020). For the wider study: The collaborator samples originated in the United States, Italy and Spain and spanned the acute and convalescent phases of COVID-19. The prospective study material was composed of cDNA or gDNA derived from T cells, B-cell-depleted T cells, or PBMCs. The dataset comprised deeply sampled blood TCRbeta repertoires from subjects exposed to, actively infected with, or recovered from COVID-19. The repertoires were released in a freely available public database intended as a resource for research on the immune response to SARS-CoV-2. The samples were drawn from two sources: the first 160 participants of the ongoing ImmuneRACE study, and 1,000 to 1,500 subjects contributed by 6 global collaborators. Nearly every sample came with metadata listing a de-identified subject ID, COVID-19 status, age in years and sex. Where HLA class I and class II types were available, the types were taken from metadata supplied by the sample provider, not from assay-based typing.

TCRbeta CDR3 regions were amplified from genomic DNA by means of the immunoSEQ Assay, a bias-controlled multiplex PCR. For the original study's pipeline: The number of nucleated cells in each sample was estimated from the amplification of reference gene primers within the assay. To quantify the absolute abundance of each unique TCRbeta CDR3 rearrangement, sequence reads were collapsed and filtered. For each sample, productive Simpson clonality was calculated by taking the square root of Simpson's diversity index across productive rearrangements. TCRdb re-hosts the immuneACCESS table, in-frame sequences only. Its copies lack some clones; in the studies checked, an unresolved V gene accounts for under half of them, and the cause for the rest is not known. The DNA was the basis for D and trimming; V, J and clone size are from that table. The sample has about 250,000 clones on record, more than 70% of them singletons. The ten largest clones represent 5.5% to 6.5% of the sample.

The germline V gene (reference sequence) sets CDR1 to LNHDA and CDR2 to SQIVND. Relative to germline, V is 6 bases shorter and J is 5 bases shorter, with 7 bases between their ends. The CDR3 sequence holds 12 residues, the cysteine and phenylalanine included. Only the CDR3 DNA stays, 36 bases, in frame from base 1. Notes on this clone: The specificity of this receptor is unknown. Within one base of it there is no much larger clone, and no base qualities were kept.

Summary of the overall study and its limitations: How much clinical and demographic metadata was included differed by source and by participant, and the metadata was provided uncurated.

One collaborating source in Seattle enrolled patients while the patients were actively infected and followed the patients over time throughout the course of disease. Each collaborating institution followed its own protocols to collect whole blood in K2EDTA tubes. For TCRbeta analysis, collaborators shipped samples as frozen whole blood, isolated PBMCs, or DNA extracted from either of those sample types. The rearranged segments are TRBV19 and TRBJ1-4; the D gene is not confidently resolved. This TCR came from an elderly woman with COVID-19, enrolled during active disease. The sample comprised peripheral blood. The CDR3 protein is CASSLSNEKLFF. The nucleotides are TGTGCCAGTAGCTTATCCAATGAAAAACTGTTTTTT. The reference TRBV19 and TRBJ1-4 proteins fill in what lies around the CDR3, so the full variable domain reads DGGITQSPKYLFRKEGQNVTLSCEQNLNHDAMYWYRQDPGQGLRLIYYSQIVNDFQKGDIAEGYSVSREKKESFPLTVTSAQKNPTAFYLCASSLSNEKLFFGSGTQLSVL.